This entry lists 18 T cell receptor beta chains sequenced from one sample in a study of blood T cell repertoires in COVID-19. Profiled with immunoSEQ multiplex PCR; TCRdb holds only in-frame clones, not every one. The sample yields 65,000 to 95,000 clones, roughly 90% seen once. The specimen sequenced was peripheral blood. Receptor source: a man aged 70 or older with active or convalescent COVID-19.

The CDR3 DNA follows: TGTGCCAGCTCACAGGGAGGACCCTCCTACAATGAGCAGTTCTTC. This translates into CASSQGGPSYNEQFF. The genes are TRBV18 and TRBJ2-1; D perhaps matches TRBD2 (6 bases). Looked up from germline, CDR1 is KGHSH and CDR2 is LQKENI. The CDR3 length is 15 residues. The V gene lost 4 bases and the J gene lost 0 bases, with 10 bases spanning the gap.

The chain has TRBV7-2 and TRBJ2-2, with D possibly matching TRBD1 (5 bases). The V end was cut by 7 bases, the J end by 3 bases, with 15 bases between. Per the germline V gene, CDR1 is SGHTA and CDR2 is FQGNSA. This CDR3 region has 15 residues. CDR3 sequence: CASMNALGDTGELFF. The CDR3, as DNA: TGTGCCAGCATGAATGCTCTAGGGGACACCGGGGAGCTGTTTTTT.

The CDR3 nucleotides are TGTGCCATCAGTGAGGGTGACAGTTCAGAAGCTTTCTTT. This sequence encodes CAISEGDSSEAFF. The chain combines TRBV10-3 with TRBJ1-1; weak D call: TRBD1 (5 bases). Germline CDR1 is ENHRY and CDR2 is SYGVKD. This CDR3 is 13 amino acids long. The ends were cut back, 2 bases at V and 8 bases at J, with 12 bases in the middle.

This chain links TRBV28 with TRBJ1-5, with a weak D call TRBD1 (5 bases). V dropped 8 bases and J dropped 2 bases, with 10 bases sitting between them. The CDR3 is made up of 13 amino acids. Germline V gene sequence: CDR1 MDHEN, CDR2 SYDVKM. CDR3 nucleotide sequence: TGTGCCAGCCGGGACTTCGGCAATCAGCCCCAGCATTTT. The encoded protein is CASRDFGNQPQHF. Together with reference TRBV28 and TRBJ1-5, the CDR3 gives the full variable domain: DVKVTQSSRYLVKRTGEKVFLECVQDMDHENMFWYRQDPGLGLRLIYFSYDVKMKEKGDIPEGYSVSREKKERFSLILESASTNQTSMYLCASRDFGNQPQHFGDGTRLSIL.

The chain uses TRBV27 and TRBJ1-6, with a possible D match to TRBD1 (6 bases). This CDR3 has 14 residues. CDR1 MNHEY and CDR2 SMNVEV come from the germline V gene (reference sequence). V was shortened by 5 bases and J by 8 bases, with 13 bases between the two germline ends. This CDR3 is CASSLRGVDSPLHF. The CDR3 DNA sequence: TGTGCCAGCAGTCTCAGGGGAGTAGATTCACCCCTCCACTTT.

The V call is TRBV6-6, the J call TRBJ1-6; no clear D gene. In germline, CDR1 is MNHNY, CDR2 SVGAGI (reference sequence). The CDR3 has 13 residues. Trimming left V 8 bases short and J 7 bases short, with 12 bases between. The CDR3 nucleotides read TGTGCCAGCCGATCTATGAAGAATTCACCCCTCCACTTT. Its translation is CASRSMKNSPLHF.

This rearrangement joins TRBV30 to TRBJ1-2, with D possibly being TRBD1 (5 bases). The V and J ends lost 2 bases and 4 bases respectively, with 17 bases between them. Germline assignment: CDR1 GTSNPN and CDR2 SVGIG (reference sequence). The CDR3 consists of 15 residues. The DNA of the CDR3 is TGTGCCTGGAGTCGAACAGGATTTAGAAGCTATGGCTACACCTTC. This sequence encodes CAWSRTGFRSYGYTF.

This clone appeared a single time. The chain joins TRBV7-8 to TRBJ1-5, with 9 nucleotides matching TRBD1. Losses at the gene ends were 1 base for V and 4 bases for J; bases not matched to a gene: 8. The CDR3 length is 17 residues. From germline, CDR1 is SGHVS and CDR2 FQNEAQ. Written as DNA, the CDR3 is TGTGCCAGCAGCTTAGGCGACACAGGGGGCGTAAATCAGCCCCAGCATTTT. Residues: CASSLGDTGGVNQPQHF.

The chain carries TRBV18 and TRBJ1-2; 8 bases agree with TRBD1. Trimming removed 5 bases from V and 2 bases from J; junction bases left unmatched: 7. Per germline, CDR1 KGHSH and CDR2 LQKENI. The CDR3 is 15 amino acids. In DNA, the CDR3 is TGTGCCAGCTCAGCGGACAGGGCCACCAACTATGGCTACACCTTC. It yields the protein CASSADRATNYGYTF.

This chain connects TRBV5-1 to TRBJ2-7, with D possibly TRBD1 on 5 matching bases. The CDR3 is 13 residues long. Trimming removed 1 base from V and 6 bases from J, with 11 bases in between. Germline V gives CDR1 SGHRS, CDR2 YFSETQ. This chain's CDR3 is CASSLQGTAEQYF. CDR3 in DNA: TGCGCCAGCAGCTTGCAGGGTACGGCCGAGCAGTACTTC. The whole variable domain, remainder taken from reference TRBV5-1 and TRBJ2-7, is KAGVTQTPRYLIKTRGQQVTLSCSPISGHRSVSWYQQTPGQGLQFLFEYFSETQRNKGNFPGRFSGRQFSNSRSEMNVSTLELGDSALYLCASSLQGTAEQYFGPGTRLTVT.

The chain is built from TRBV12-3 or TRBV12-4 and TRBJ1-3; D is perhaps TRBD1 (6 bases). Trimming shortened V by 5 bases and J by 16 bases, and 15 bases separated the two germline ends. The CDR3 covers 11 residues. CDR3 in amino acids: CASSHFGTKYF. The DNA of the CDR3 is TGTGCCAGCAGTCATTTTGGGACAAAGTATTTT.

This chain uses TRBV7-9 with TRBJ1-3, with no clear D. Germline assignment: CDR1 SEHNR and CDR2 FQNEAQ (reference sequence). The germline V and J ends were trimmed by 6 bases and 0 bases, with 3 bases remaining between them. CDR3 length: 12 amino acids. The chain's CDR3 is CASSYSGNTIYF. The DNA of the CDR3 is TGTGCCAGCAGTTACTCTGGAAACACCATATATTTT.

V is TRBV4-1 and J is TRBJ1-5; no firm D call. Germline values: CDR1 MGHRA, CDR2 YSYEKL. V gave up 4 bases and J gave up 2 bases, with 15 bases separating them. This CDR3 has 16 residues. This CDR3 reads CASSLLYLAGNQPQHF. CDR3 nucleotide sequence: TGCGCCAGCAGCCTACTTTACTTAGCCGGCAATCAGCCCCAGCATTTT.

The chain couples TRBV7-3 to TRBJ1-2; no reliable D call. V was pared by 4 bases and J by 7 bases, with 13 bases between. The CDR3 contains 13 residues. CDR1 and CDR2 (germline): SGHTA, FQGTGA. CDR3 DNA: TGTGCCAGCAGCTCGACAATGATCGGTGGCTACACCTTC. Translating gives CASSSTMIGGYTF.

This rearrangement joins TRBV18 to TRBJ1-1; D gene ambiguous. The CDR3 runs to 14 residues. Per germline, CDR1 KGHSH and CDR2 LQKENI. V lost 3 bases and J 1 base, leaving 9 bases between the germline ends. For the CDR3, the DNA is TGTGCCAGCTCACCTGCTCAGCGGAACACTGAAGCTTTCTTT. It yields the protein CASSPAQRNTEAFF.

This chain uses TRBV30 with TRBJ2-3; TRBD1 matches 7 bases. After removal of 1 base from V and 5 bases from J, the junction contained 12 bases not matched to a gene. This CDR3 region has 16 residues. CDR1 is GTSNPN and CDR2 is SVGIG in the germline V gene (reference sequence). The CDR3 loop is CAWSAARAGGRDTQYF. The DNA of the CDR3 is TGTGCCTGGAGTGCCGCCCGGGCAGGGGGAAGAGATACGCAGTATTTT.

The V gene is TRBV6-5, the J gene TRBJ1-1; possibly TRBD1 for D (5 bases). The CDR3 has 12 amino acids. With 6 bases removed from V and 7 bases from J, the gap between germline ends came to 12 bases. CDR1 MNHEY and CDR2 SVGAGI come from the germline V gene. CDR3 loop: CASRRQIDEAFF. The CDR3 bases are TGTGCCAGCAGAAGACAGATTGATGAAGCTTTCTTT.

The CDR3 DNA reads TGTGCCACCAGTGGCCTAACAGGGGGCTTCTATGGCTACACCTTC. Translated: CATSGLTGGFYGYTF. The V gene is TRBV24-1, the J gene TRBJ1-2; 9 bases map to TRBD1. V lost 5 bases and J lost 4; bases outside the gene matches: 7. Germline V gene sequence: CDR1 KGHDR, CDR2 SFDVKD. The CDR3 covers 15 residues.